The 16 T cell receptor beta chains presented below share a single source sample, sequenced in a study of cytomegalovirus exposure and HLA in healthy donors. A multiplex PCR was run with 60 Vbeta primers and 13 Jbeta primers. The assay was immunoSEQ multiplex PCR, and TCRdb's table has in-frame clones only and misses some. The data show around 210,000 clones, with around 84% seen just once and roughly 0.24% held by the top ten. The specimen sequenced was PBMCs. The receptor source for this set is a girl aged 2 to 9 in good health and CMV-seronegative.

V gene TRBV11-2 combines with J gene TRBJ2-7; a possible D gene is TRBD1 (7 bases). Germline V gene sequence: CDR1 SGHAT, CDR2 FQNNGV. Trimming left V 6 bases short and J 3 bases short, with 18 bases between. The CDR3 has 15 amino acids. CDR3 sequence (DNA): TGTGCCAGCAGGGCCCCGGGGGACAGATTCTACGAGCAGTACTTC. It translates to CASRAPGDRFYEQYF.

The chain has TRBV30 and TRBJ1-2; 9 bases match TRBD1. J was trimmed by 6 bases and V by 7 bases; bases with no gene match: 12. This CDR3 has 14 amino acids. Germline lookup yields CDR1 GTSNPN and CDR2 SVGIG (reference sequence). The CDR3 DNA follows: TGTGCCTTAAATACCGGGACAGGGTCAAATGGCTACACCTTC. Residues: CALNTGTGSNGYTF.

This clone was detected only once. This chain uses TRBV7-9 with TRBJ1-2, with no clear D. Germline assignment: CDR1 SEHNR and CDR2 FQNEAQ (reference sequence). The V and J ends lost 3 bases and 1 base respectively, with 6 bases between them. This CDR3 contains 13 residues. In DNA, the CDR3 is TGTGCCAGCAGCTTCGGGTATAACTATGGCTACACCTTC. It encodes CASSFGYNYGYTF. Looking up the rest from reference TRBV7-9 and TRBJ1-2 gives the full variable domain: DTGVSQNPRHKITKRGQNVTFRCDPISEHNRLYWYRQTLGQGPEFLTYFQNEAQLEKSRLLSDRFSAERPKGSFSTLEIQRTEQGDSAMYLCASSFGYNYGYTFGSGTRLTVV.

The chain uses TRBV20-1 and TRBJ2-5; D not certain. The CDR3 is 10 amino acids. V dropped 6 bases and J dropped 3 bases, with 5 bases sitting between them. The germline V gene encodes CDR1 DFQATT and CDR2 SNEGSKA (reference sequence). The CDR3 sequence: CSASKETQYF. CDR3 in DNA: TGCAGTGCCAGTAAAGAGACCCAGTACTTC.

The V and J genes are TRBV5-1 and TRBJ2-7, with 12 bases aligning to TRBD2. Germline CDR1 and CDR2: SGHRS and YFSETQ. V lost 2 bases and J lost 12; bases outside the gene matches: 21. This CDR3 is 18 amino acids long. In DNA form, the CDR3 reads TGCGCCAGCAGCTTAAGGGACGTTGCCGGGACTAGCGGGCCCTACCTGTACTTC. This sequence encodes CASSLRDVAGTSGPYLYF. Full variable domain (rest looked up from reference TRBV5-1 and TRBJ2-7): KAGVTQTPRYLIKTRGQQVTLSCSPISGHRSVSWYQQTPGQGLQFLFEYFSETQRNKGNFPGRFSGRQFSNSRSEMNVSTLELGDSALYLCASSLRDVAGTSGPYLYFGPGTRLTVT.

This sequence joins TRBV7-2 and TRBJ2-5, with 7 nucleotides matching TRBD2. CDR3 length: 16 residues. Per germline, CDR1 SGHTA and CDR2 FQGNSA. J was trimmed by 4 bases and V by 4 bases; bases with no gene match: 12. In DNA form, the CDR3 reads TGTGCCAGCAGCTCGAGGGTGTTGCGGGGGATAGAGACCCAGTACTTC. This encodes CASSSRVLRGIETQYF.

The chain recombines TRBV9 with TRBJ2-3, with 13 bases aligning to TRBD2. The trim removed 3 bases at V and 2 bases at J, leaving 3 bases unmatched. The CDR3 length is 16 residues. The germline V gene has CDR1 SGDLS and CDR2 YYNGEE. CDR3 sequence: CASSEGLAGITDTQYF. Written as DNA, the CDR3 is TGTGCCAGCAGCGAGGGACTAGCGGGAATCACAGATACGCAGTATTTT.

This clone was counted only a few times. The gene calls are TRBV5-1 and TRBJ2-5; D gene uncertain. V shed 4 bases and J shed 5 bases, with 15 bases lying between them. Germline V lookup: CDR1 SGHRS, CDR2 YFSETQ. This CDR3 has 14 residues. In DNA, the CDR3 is TGCGCCAGCAGCCTGATTCTGCGTCGGGAGACCCAGTACTTC. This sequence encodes CASSLILRRETQYF.

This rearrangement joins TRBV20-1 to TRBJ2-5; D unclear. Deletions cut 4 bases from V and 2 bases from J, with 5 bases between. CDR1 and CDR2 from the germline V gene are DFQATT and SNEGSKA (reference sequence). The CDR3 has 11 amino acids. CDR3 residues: CSATRQETQYF. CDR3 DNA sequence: TGCAGTGCTACTCGTCAAGAGACCCAGTACTTC.

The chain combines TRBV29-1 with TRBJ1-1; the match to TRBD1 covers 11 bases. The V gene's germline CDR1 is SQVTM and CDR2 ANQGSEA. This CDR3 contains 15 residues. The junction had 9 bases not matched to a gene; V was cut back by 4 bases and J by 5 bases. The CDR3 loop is CSVGYWTGGGTEAFF. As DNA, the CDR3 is TGCAGCGTTGGATACTGGACAGGGGGCGGGACTGAAGCTTTCTTT.

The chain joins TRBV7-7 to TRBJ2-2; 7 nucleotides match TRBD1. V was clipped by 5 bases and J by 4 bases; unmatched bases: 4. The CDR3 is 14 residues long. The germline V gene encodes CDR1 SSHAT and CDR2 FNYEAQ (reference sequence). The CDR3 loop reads CASSRTGSTGELFF. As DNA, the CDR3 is TGTGCCAGCAGCCGGACAGGCAGCACCGGGGAGCTGTTTTTT.

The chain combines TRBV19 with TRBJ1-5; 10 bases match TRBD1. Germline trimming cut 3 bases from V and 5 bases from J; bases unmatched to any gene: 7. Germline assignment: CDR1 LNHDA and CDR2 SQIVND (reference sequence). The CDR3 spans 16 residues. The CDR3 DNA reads TGTGCCAGTAGTATCAGCAGGGACAGGGGACATCAGCCCCAGCATTTT. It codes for CASSISRDRGHQPQHF.

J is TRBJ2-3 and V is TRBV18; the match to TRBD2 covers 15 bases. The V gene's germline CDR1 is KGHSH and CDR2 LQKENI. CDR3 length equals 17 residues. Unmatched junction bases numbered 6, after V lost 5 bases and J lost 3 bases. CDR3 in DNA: TGTGCCAGCTCAGACGGACTAGCGGGAGGGCTGACAGATACGCAGTATTTT. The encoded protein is CASSDGLAGGLTDTQYF.

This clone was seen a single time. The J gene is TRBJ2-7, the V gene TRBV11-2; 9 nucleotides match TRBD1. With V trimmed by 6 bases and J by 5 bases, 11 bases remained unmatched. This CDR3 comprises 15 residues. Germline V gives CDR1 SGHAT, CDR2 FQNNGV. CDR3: CASRPPGQGRHEQYF. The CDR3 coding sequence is TGTGCCAGCAGACCCCCGGGACAGGGCAGGCACGAGCAGTACTTC.

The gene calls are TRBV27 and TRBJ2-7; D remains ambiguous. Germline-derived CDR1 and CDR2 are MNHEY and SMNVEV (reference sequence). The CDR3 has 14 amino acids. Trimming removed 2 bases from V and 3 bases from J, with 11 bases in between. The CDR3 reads CASSLGRTDYEQYF. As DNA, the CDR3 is TGTGCCAGCAGTTTAGGCCGAACCGACTACGAGCAGTACTTC.

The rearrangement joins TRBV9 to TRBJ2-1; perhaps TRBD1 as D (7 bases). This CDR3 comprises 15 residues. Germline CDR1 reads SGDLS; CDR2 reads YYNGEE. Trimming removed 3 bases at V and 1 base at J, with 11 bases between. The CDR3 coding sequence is TGTGCCAGCAGCGACAGGGGAGGTTCCTACAATGAGCAGTTCTTC. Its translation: CASSDRGGSYNEQFF.